Below, one TCR beta chain is given with its context. Grouping used clinical history reported by participants in a survey and questionnaire. A PCR-confirmed or clinician-diagnosed COVID-19 case had contacted exposed participants within 2 weeks of entry. This sample was taken from a study of blood T cell repertoires in COVID-19. The overall study: PBMCs, B-cell-depleted T cells, or T cells provided the cDNA or gDNA that made up the material.

Libraries were prepared by immunoSEQ multiplex PCR; TCRdb keeps only in-frame clonotypes and omits some of them. The sample yields 250,000 or so clones, around 93% seen once. Sequenced input: PBMCs or T cells enriched from blood (not recorded which). This clonotype was sampled from a man aged 40-55 years who had been exposed to COVID-19.

The CDR3 reads CASLRDMSYEQYF. The CDR3, as DNA: TGTGCCAGCCTGCGCGACATGAGCTACGAGCAGTACTTC. This sequence joins TRBV2 and TRBJ2-7; no reliable D call. Trimming took off 8 bases at V and 3 bases at J, with 14 bases between the two ends. Per germline, CDR1 SNHLY and CDR2 FYNNEI. The CDR3 runs to 13 residues.